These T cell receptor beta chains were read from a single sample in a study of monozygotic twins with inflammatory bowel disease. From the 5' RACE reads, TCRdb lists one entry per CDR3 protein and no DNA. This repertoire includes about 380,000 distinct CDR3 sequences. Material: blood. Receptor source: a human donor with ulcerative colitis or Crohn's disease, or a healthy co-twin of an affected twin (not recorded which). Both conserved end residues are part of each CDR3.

CASSVSGTGWYEQYF | TRBJ2-7 | TRBV9
CASSLEGDSYNEQFF | TRBJ2-1 | TRBV5-1
CASSFGARGGAHEQFF | TRBJ2-1 | TRBV5-1
CSAIPTGYYQPQHF | TRBJ1-5 | TRBV20-1
CASQLAGGLTGELFF | TRBJ2-2 | TRBV12-3/TRBV12-4
CASSLLGEDTYEQYF | TRBJ2-7 | TRBV5-1
CASSLVGASYEQYF | TRBJ2-7 | TRBV3-1
CASSSVSSYEQYF | TRBJ2-7 | TRBV5-1
CASSYSGTGGADNEQFF | TRBJ2-1 | TRBV6-5
CASSLDHLKHYNEQFF | TRBJ2-1 | TRBV5-1
CASSQDQLIYGYTF | TRBJ1-2 | TRBV4-1
CASSSPRRGNQPQHF | TRBJ1-5 | TRBV12-3/TRBV12-4
CSARRGGQRLNYEQYF | TRBJ2-7 | TRBV20-1
CSASSRPKNIQYF | TRBJ2-4 | TRBV20-1
CASSFYLTDTQYF | TRBJ2-3 | TRBV7-3
CASSLFGTGKDSPLHF | TRBJ1-6 | TRBV6-1
CASRAGNQPQHF | TRBJ1-5 | TRBV7-9
CAYQKGSSNQPQHF | TRBJ1-5 | TRBV30
CASSPAPIRTIYF | TRBJ1-3 | TRBV7-2
CASNGGSEAFF | TRBJ1-1 | TRBV12-3/TRBV12-4
CASSVGGADTQYF | TRBJ2-3 | TRBV7-2
CASSFLAGDRTDTQYF | TRBJ2-3 | TRBV12-3/TRBV12-4
CSVEEPRTGHTGELFF | TRBJ2-2 | TRBV29-1
CASSLVVGTRKETQYF | TRBJ2-5 | TRBV12-3/TRBV12-4
CASHSAEPGYTF | TRBJ1-2 | TRBV7-9
CASSLTGENEKLFF | TRBJ1-4 | TRBV7-6
CAISEMDEQYF | TRBJ2-7 | TRBV10-3
CAWKQGAGNTIYF | TRBJ1-3 | TRBV30
CASSVSSGTVYNEQFF | TRBJ2-1 | TRBV9
CASKSPGTRPNEQFF | TRBJ2-1 | TRBV12-3/TRBV12-4
CASSLGWGLNTEAFF | TRBJ1-1 | TRBV7-9
CSANQYSNQPQHF | TRBJ1-5 | TRBV20-1
CASSIGPPKDEQFF | TRBJ2-1 | TRBV19
CATERGGSYNEQFF | TRBJ2-1 | TRBV19
CASSPATDGGSYEQYF | TRBJ2-7 | TRBV18
CSATGLAGGPTGELFF | TRBJ2-2 | TRBV20-1
CASSQPRTGAPGELFF | TRBJ2-2 | TRBV4-3
CASSYQGYQPQHF | TRBJ1-5 | TRBV12-3/TRBV12-4
CASSGRQASTDTQYF | TRBJ2-3 | TRBV5-1
CASRGQGLYEQYF | TRBJ2-7 | TRBV6-1
CASSLGSGGASTQYF | TRBJ2-3 | TRBV12-3/TRBV12-4
CASSILGVFTDTQYF | TRBJ2-3 | TRBV19
CSVETIGTAGYTF | TRBJ1-2 | TRBV29-1
CASSPPGYEQYF | TRBJ2-7 | TRBV18
CASSPSGRLAEAFF | TRBJ1-1 | TRBV5-8
CASSLDPRQADTGELFF | TRBJ2-2 | TRBV5-1
CASGDSSSYEQYF | TRBJ2-7 | TRBV6-2/TRBV6-3
CASSPGGATQFF | TRBJ2-1 | TRBV7-2
CASLLGAGEVGYTF | TRBJ1-2 | TRBV12-3/TRBV12-4
CASRSGVSRPNEQFF | TRBJ2-1 | TRBV7-2
CASSELGRSTDTQYF | TRBJ2-3 | TRBV25-1